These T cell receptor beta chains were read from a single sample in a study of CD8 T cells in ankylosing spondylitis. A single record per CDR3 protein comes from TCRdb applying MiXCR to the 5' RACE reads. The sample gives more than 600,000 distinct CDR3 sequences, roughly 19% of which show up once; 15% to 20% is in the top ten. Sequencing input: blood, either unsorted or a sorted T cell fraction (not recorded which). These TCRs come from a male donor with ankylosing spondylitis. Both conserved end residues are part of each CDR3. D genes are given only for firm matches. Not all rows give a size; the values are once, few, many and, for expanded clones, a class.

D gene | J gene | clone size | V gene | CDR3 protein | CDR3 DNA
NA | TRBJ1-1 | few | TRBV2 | CASRKHREMNTEAFF | TGTGCCAGTCGAAAACACAGAGAAATGAACACTGAAGCTTTCTTT
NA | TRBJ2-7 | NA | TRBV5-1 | CASSLTSYHPAYEQYF | TGCGCCAGCAGCTTGACTAGCTATCACCCCGCCTACGAGCAGTACTTC
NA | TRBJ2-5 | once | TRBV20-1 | CSAYRSGVGTQYF | TGCAGTGCTTATCGTAGTGGGGTGGGGACCCAGTACTTC
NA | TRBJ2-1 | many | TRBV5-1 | CASSSRVDNEQFF | TGCGCCAGCAGCTCCAGGGTAGACAATGAGCAGTTCTTC
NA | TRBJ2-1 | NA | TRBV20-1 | CSAPDQEYNEQFF | TGCAGTGCACCTGACCAGGAGTACAATGAGCAGTTCTTC
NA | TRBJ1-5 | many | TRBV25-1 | CASSELGSNQPQHF | TGTGCCAGCAGTGAACTGGGAAGCAATCAGCCCCAGCATTTT
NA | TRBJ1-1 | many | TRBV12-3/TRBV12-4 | CASSLWGRPTSTEAFF | TGTGCCAGCAGTTTATGGGGCAGGCCGACGTCTACTGAAGCTTTCTTT
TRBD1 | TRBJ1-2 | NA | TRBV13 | CASSSGTGVYGDYGYTF | TGTGCCAGCAGCTCCGGGACAGGGGTTTACGGGGACTATGGCTACACCTTC
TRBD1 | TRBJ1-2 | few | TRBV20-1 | CSANQGGRGLDYGYTF | TGCAGTGCTAATCAAGGCGGCAGGGGGCTAGACTATGGCTACACCTTC
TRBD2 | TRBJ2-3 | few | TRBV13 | CASSFLGRGASTDTQYF | TGTGCCAGCAGCTTCCTCGGGAGGGGCGCTAGCACAGATACGCAGTATTTT
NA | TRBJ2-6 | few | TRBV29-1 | CSVQASGANVLTF | TGCAGCGTTCAGGCCTCTGGGGCCAACGTCCTGACTTTC
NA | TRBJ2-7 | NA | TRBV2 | CASRRAPYEQYF | TGTGCCAGCAGGCGGGCACCCTACGAGCAGTACTTC
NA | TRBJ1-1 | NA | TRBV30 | CAWSVRGFRNTEAFF | TGTGCCTGGAGTGTACGGGGGTTCCGGAACACTGAAGCTTTCTTT
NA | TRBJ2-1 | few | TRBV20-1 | CSAWRVGWNEQFF | TGCAGTGCCTGGCGGGTGGGGTGGAATGAGCAGTTCTTC
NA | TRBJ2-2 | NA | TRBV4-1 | CASSQVGLALNTGELFF | TGCGCCAGCAGCCAAGTTGGCCTAGCTTTGAACACCGGGGAGCTGTTTTTT
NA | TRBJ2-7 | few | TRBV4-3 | CASSQEGETHYEQYF | TGCGCCAGCAGCCAAGAAGGAGAGACCCACTACGAGCAGTACTTC
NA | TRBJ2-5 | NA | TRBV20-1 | CSAPRGAAETQYF | TGCAGTGCTCCACGGGGCGCGGCGGAGACCCAGTACTTC
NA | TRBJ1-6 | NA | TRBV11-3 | CASNDGNSPLHF | TGTGCCAGCAACGACGGCAATTCACCCCTCCACTTT
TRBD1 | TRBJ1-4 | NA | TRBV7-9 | CASSLARTGGFSEKLFF | TGTGCCAGCAGCTTAGCGAGAACAGGGGGCTTCAGTGAAAAACTGTTTTTT
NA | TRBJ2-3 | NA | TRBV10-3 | CAISESPPGVEDTQYF | TGTGCCATCAGTGAGTCCCCCCCGGGAGTGGAAGATACGCAGTATTTT
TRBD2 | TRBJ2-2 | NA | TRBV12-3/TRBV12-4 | CASSLSGRGVTGELFF | TGTGCCAGCAGTCTTAGCGGGAGGGGCGTCACCGGGGAGCTGTTTTTT
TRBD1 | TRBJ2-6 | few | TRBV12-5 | CASGLGSDRASSGANVLTF | TGTGCTAGTGGTTTAGGGTCGGACAGGGCAAGCTCTGGGGCCAACGTCCTGACTTTC
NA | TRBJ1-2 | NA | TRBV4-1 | CASSQDRGRVNYGYTF | TGCGCCAGCAGCCAAGATCGTGGACGGGTTAACTATGGCTACACCTTC
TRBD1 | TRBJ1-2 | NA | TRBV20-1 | CSANRDRKTYGYTF | TGCAGTGCTAACCGGGACAGAAAAACTTATGGCTACACCTTC
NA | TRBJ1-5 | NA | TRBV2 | CASRGGPGDNQPQHF | TGTGCCAGCAGGGGAGGGCCGGGGGATAATCAGCCCCAGCATTTT
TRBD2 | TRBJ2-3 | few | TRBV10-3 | CAISDPHIREELTDTQYF | TGTGCCATCAGTGACCCCCACATTCGGGAGGAACTCACAGATACGCAGTATTTT
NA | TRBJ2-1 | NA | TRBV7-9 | CASSLGGSRNEQFF | TGTGCCAGCAGCTTAGGCGGGTCCCGAAATGAGCAGTTCTTC
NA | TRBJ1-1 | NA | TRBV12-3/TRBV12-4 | CASSLGRGVSLGAFF | TGTGCCAGCAGTTTGGGGCGAGGGGTAAGCCTAGGGGCTTTCTTT